The entry below describes one T cell receptor beta chain. The sample has other DNA sequences that encode this CDR3 too. The data were produced by immunoSEQ multiplex PCR, yet TCRdb's version contains in-frame clones alone and is incomplete. The repertoire holds some 13,000 clones, with about three quarters as singletons. This sample was included in a study of sequential checkpoint blockade in melanoma. Treatment described: randomized to nivolumab then ipilimumab (arm A) or the reverse (arm B). The sequencing here drew on CD8+ T cells sorted from blood (inferred from file names), taken from a patient given nivolumab and ipilimumab in sequence. The origin of this receptor is a human donor with melanoma.

The CDR3 loop is CASSHSSNEQFF. The CDR3 coding sequence is TGTGCCAGCAGCCACTCTAGTAATGAGCAGTTCTTC. The rearrangement links TRBV6-6 to TRBJ2-1; no definite D call. V gave up 6 bases and J gave up 7 bases, with 10 bases separating them. The germline V gene has CDR1 MNHNY and CDR2 SVGAGI (reference sequence). The CDR3 has 12 residues.